The 2 T cell receptor beta chains presented below share a single source sample, sequenced in a study of control samples from healthy donors and cancer patients. Some clones are missing from TCRdb's copy, which holds only in-frame ones; the method was immunoSEQ multiplex PCR. In the table there are approximately 89,000 clones, more than 70% of which are singletons. Material: blood. These receptors all come from a man over 45 in good health.

Comments on this clone: At one end, the junction sequence differs from germline, possibly due to a read error. The V and J genes are TRBV5-1 and TRBJ1-1, with a possible D match to TRBD1 (5 bases). Germline-derived CDR1 and CDR2 are SGHRS and YFSETQ. The CDR3 totals 18 residues. CDR3 DNA sequence: TGCGCCAGCAGGTTGGGAGGGGACCGGGGAGGTATGAACACTGAAGCTTTCTTT. Translated: CASRLGGDRGGMNTEAFF.

The chain is built from TRBV7-3 and TRBJ2-1; 10 nucleotides match TRBD2. The CDR3 has 12 amino acids. The ends lost 5 bases at V and 15 bases at J; junction bases unmatched: 7. Germline values: CDR1 SGHTA, CDR2 FQGTGA. The CDR3 coding sequence is TGTGCCAGCAGCATTCCGGGACTAGCGCCGTTCTTC. Its translation: CASSIPGLAPFF.